A single sample gave rise to the 18 T cell receptor beta chains below, sequenced in a study of shared T cell receptors in the human thymus. TCRdb's copy holds only in-frame clones and misses some; the assay was immunoSEQ multiplex PCR. The top ten hold approximately 0.01% of the sample, which has 700,000 or so clones, around 85% seen once. This same sample was also taken into another study, of human thymus T cells.

The material sequenced was thymocytes. The receptors shown here come from a girl less than two years old with a congenital heart defect.

The chain is built from TRBV27 and TRBJ2-7; D is perhaps TRBD1 (6 bases). The germline gives CDR1 MNHEY, CDR2 SMNVEV (reference sequence). The CDR3 contains 15 residues. V lost 6 bases, J lost 4 bases, and 19 bases lay in between. As DNA, the CDR3 is TGTGCCAGCAGCCCCGGGACACTTAACACGTACGAGCAGTACTTC. Amino acid sequence: CASSPGTLNTYEQYF.

The V call is TRBV28, the J call TRBJ2-7; the D gene is possibly TRBD1 (6 bases). CDR1 and CDR2 (germline): MDHEN, SYDVKM. The CDR3 has 15 residues. V was cut by 5 bases and J by 4 bases, with 18 bases left in between. The CDR3 DNA sequence: TGTGCCAGCAGTCCCCCGACAGGCTCCTGGTACGAGCAGTACTTC. Protein sequence: CASSPPTGSWYEQYF.

The V and J genes are TRBV28 and TRBJ2-7; no definite D call. Germline V gene sequence: CDR1 MDHEN, CDR2 SYDVKM. The germline V and J ends were trimmed by 4 bases and 0 bases, with 7 bases remaining between them. This CDR3 region has 13 residues. The CDR3 sequence: CASSSLLSYEQYF. In DNA form, the CDR3 reads TGTGCCAGCAGTTCCCTCCTCTCCTACGAGCAGTACTTC.

The CDR3 nucleotides read TGCAGCGTTGAAGATCTAAGCGCGAACACTGAAGCTTTCTTT. It yields the protein CSVEDLSANTEAFF. The chain is built from TRBV29-1 and TRBJ1-1; D gene unclear. The germline V gene encodes CDR1 SQVTM and CDR2 ANQGSEA. This CDR3 region has 14 residues. Between the trimmed V and J ends, which lost 0 bases and 1 base, there was a span of 9 bases. Together with reference TRBV29-1 and TRBJ1-1, the CDR3 gives the full variable domain: SAVISQKPSRDICQRGTSLTIQCQVDSQVTMMFWYRQQPGQSLTLIATANQGSEATYESGFVIDKFPISRPNLTFSTLTVSNMSPEDSSIYLCSVEDLSANTEAFFGQGTRLTVV.

This chain's CDR3 is CASSRRSGGIQETQYF. In DNA form, the CDR3 reads TGTGCCAGTAGCCGTCGGAGCGGGGGGATCCAAGAGACCCAGTACTTC. The chain employs TRBV19 and TRBJ2-5; 9 positions match TRBD2. The CDR3 contains 16 residues. Germline trimming cut 6 bases from V and 1 base from J; bases unmatched to any gene: 9. CDR1 and CDR2 from the germline V gene are LNHDA and SQIVND (reference sequence).

The chain recombines TRBV6-1 with TRBJ1-5; D possibly corresponds to TRBD1 (5 bases). The V end lost 10 bases, the J end lost 0 bases, and 13 bases lay between the germline ends. The CDR3 runs 14 residues. Per the germline V gene, CDR1 is MNHNS and CDR2 is SASEGT. The CDR3 nucleotides read TGTGCCACCGCGGGGACCAATAGCAATCAGCCCCAGCATTTT. Translation: CATAGTNSNQPQHF.

The gene calls are TRBV19 and TRBJ1-2, with 8 positions matching TRBD1. Trimming removed 4 bases from V and 6 bases from J; junction bases left unmatched: 13. The CDR3 is 16 amino acids. Germline V gives CDR1 LNHDA, CDR2 SQIVND (reference sequence). CDR3 nucleotides: TGTGCCAGTAGTAGTAGACAGGGGCCCGGGTCGGATGGCTACACCTTC. Protein: CASSSRQGPGSDGYTF.

The V call is TRBV18, the J call TRBJ2-7, with 11 bases that match TRBD2. CDR3 length: 15 residues. Germline V gives CDR1 KGHSH, CDR2 LQKENI. V trimming: 4 bases; J trimming: 2 bases; junction bases outside the gene matches: 4. The CDR3 reads CASSLGTSGPYEQYF. In DNA form, the CDR3 reads TGTGCCAGCTCACTCGGGACTAGCGGCCCCTACGAGCAGTACTTC.

This chain connects TRBV7-9 to TRBJ2-7; tentative D call: TRBD1 (7 bases). CDR1 SEHNR and CDR2 FQNEAQ come from the germline V gene (reference sequence). This CDR3 spans 15 amino acids. Trimming left V 7 bases short and J 6 bases short, with 22 bases between. The CDR3 loop is CASTLAQGGFIEQYF. In DNA form, the CDR3 reads TGTGCCAGCACCCTGGCGCAGGGGGGTTTTATCGAGCAGTACTTC.

This sequence joins TRBV28 and TRBJ1-3; D is ambiguous. The CDR3 is made up of 16 amino acids. Germline V gene sequence: CDR1 MDHEN, CDR2 SYDVKM. Trimming took off 5 bases at V and 0 bases at J, with 14 bases between the two ends. The CDR3 sequence: CASSTDMPDSGNTIYF. CDR3 DNA: TGTGCCAGCAGTACCGACATGCCTGACTCTGGAAACACCATATATTTT.

The chain has TRBV11-2 and TRBJ2-3, with D tentatively TRBD1 (5 bases). V dropped 0 bases and J dropped 2 bases, with 24 bases sitting between them. This CDR3 region has 20 residues. Germline V CDR1 and CDR2: SGHAT, FQNNGV. CDR3 bases: TGTGCCAGCAGCTTAGAAGGTAGTAGGGAAGAAGGGGAACCCACAGATACGCAGTATTTT. As protein: CASSLEGSREEGEPTDTQYF.

Regarding this clone: One junction end disagrees with the germline gene, perhaps due to a read error. The rearrangement joins TRBV25-1 to TRBJ2-6; D might be TRBD1 (5 bases). Germline values: CDR1 MGHDK, CDR2 SYGVNS. This CDR3 contains 16 residues. CDR3 DNA: TGTGCCAGCAGTGAGTCCAAAATCTCTGGGGCCAACGTCCGGACTTTC. Residues: CASSESKISGANVRTF.

The chain recombines TRBV4-3 with TRBJ1-2, with 8 bases aligning to TRBD1. CDR1 is LGHNA, CDR2 YSLEER, per germline. The CDR3 length is 16 residues. The ends lost 3 bases at V and 7 bases at J; junction bases unmatched: 13. The CDR3 region has the DNA TGCGCCAGCAGCCACCAACCCCGGACAGGGTGGGTTGGCTACACCTTC. This codes for CASSHQPRTGWVGYTF.

The chain uses TRBV18 and TRBJ1-1; 9 bases fit TRBD1. The CDR3 is 23 amino acids. Germline V CDR1 and CDR2: KGHSH, LQKENI. V gave up 0 bases and J gave up 1 base; unmatched junction bases: 24. CDR3 bases: TGTGCCAGCTCACCACCGGGGATACAAAGAACATTTTGGACAGGGGAGAGGAACACTGAAGCTTTCTTT. Protein sequence: CASSPPGIQRTFWTGERNTEAFF.

The genes are TRBV29-1 and TRBJ1-5, with a possible D match to TRBD1 (6 bases). Trimming took off 5 bases at V and 0 bases at J, with 14 bases between the two ends. The CDR3 is 15 amino acids. From germline, CDR1 is SQVTM and CDR2 ANQGSEA. The DNA for the CDR3 is TGCAGCGTTCGGGGACACCGTATTAGCAATCAGCCCCAGCATTTT. Protein: CSVRGHRISNQPQHF.

The CDR3 DNA reads as TGTGCCAGCACCCAGACTAGCGGAGCACAAGAGACCCAGTACTTC. Amino acids: CASTQTSGAQETQYF. V and J are TRBV27 and TRBJ2-5, with 9 nucleotides matching TRBD2. V gave up 7 bases and J gave up 2 bases; unmatched junction bases: 8. CDR3 length: 15 amino acids. Germline-derived CDR1 and CDR2 are MNHEY and SMNVEV (reference sequence).

The chain recombines TRBV5-1 with TRBJ2-2; TRBD2 matches at 10 bases. Looked up from germline, CDR1 is SGHRS and CDR2 is YFSETQ. This CDR3 spans 15 amino acids. Losses at the gene ends were 2 bases for V and 4 bases for J; bases not matched to a gene: 2. CDR3 sequence (DNA): TGCGCCAGCAGCTTTAGCGGGGGGTTCACCGGGGAGCTGTTTTTT. It yields the protein CASSFSGGFTGELFF. The whole variable domain, remainder taken from reference TRBV5-1 and TRBJ2-2, is KAGVTQTPRYLIKTRGQQVTLSCSPISGHRSVSWYQQTPGQGLQFLFEYFSETQRNKGNFPGRFSGRQFSNSRSEMNVSTLELGDSALYLCASSFSGGFTGELFFGEGSRLTVL.

As to this clone: At one of its ends the junction is not consistent with the germline gene, which may arise from a read error. CDR3 bases: TGTGCCAGCAGTTACTCCGAGGCAGGGGCCTATAGCTACACCTTC. Protein: CASSYSEAGAYSYTF. The J gene is TRBJ1-2, the V gene TRBV6-5; TRBD1 is a possible D gene (6 bases). Germline loops: CDR1 MNHEY, CDR2 SVGAGI. This CDR3 is 15 amino acids long.